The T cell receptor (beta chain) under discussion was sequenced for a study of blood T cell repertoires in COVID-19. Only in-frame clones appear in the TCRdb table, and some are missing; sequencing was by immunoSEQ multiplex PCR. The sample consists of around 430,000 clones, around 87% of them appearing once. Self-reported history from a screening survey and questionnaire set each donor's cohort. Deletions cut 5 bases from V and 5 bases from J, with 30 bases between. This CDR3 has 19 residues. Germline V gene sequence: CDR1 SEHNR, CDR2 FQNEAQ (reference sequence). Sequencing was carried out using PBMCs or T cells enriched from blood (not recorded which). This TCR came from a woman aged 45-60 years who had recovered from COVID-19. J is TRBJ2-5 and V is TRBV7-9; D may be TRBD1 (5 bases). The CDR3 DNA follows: TGTGCCAGCAGCCCCGTGGACGTGGTCAGGGTTTTTCTTGTTGAGACCCAGTACTTC. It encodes CASSPVDVVRVFLVETQYF.